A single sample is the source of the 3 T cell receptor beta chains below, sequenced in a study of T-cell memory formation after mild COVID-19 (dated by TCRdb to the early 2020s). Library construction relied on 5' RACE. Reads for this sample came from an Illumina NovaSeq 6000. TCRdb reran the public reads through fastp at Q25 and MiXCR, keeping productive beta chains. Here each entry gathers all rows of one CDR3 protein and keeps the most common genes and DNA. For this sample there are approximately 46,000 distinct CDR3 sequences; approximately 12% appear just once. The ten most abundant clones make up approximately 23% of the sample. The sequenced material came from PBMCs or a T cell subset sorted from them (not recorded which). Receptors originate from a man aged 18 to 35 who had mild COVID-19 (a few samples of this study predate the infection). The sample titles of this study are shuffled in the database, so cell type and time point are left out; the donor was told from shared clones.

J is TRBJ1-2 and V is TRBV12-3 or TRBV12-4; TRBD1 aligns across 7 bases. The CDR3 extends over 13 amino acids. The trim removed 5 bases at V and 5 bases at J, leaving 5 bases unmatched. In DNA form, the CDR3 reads TGTGCCAGCAGTCCACGGGACAGTTATGGCTACACCTTC. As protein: CASSPRDSYGYTF.

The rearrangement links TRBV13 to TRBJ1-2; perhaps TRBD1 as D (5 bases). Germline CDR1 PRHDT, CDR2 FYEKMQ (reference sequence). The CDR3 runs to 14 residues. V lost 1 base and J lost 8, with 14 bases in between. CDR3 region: CASSLAGKEGGYTF. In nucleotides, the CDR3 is TGTGCCAGCAGCTTAGCAGGGAAGGAGGGCGGCTACACCTTC.

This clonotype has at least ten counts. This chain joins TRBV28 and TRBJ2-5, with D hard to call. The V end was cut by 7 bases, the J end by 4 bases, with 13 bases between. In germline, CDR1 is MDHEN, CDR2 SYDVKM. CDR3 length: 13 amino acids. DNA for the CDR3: TGTGCCAGCAACTTCCAAGCCCGAGAGACCCAGTACTTC. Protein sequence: CASNFQARETQYF. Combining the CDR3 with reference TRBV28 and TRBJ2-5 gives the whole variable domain DVKVTQSSRYLVKRTGEKVFLECVQDMDHENMFWYRQDPGLGLRLIYFSYDVKMKEKGDIPEGYSVSREKKERFSLILESASTNQTSMYLCASNFQARETQYFGPGTRLLVL.